The clone carrying this TCR beta chain was recorded many times. The antigen is not known. In TCRdb, the 5' RACE reads were re-called with MiXCR into one record per CDR3 protein. The sample has some 240,000 distinct CDR3 sequences; 5.5% to 7.5% are singletons. The data belong to a study of CD8 T cells in ankylosing spondylitis. Study findings and constraints: Seemingly characteristic of ankylosing spondylitis blood was a TCR beta motif consisting of eight highly homologous variants.

The germline CDR1 and CDR2 sequences are DFQATT and SNEGSKA (reference sequence). The length of the CDR3 is 15 residues. The trim removed 6 bases at V and 2 bases at J, leaving 10 bases unmatched. The sample was blood, either unsorted or a sorted T cell fraction (not recorded which). The chain combines TRBV20-1 with TRBJ2-1; the match to TRBD2 covers 7 bases. This receptor was taken from a male donor with ankylosing spondylitis. The DNA for the CDR3 is TGCAGTGCCGATAAGCGGGAACTGCCCTACAATGAGCAGTTCTTC. It codes for CSADKRELPYNEQFF.